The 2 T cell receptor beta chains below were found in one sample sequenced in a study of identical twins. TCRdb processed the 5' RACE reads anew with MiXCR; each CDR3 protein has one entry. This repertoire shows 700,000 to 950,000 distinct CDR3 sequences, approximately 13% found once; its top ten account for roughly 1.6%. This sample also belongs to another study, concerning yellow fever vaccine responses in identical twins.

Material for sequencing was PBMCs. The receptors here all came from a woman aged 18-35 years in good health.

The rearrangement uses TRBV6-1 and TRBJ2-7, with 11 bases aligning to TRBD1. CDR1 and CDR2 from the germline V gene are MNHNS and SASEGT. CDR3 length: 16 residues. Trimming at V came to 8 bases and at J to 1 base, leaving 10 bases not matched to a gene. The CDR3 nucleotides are TGTGCCAGCCTAGGACAGGGGGCCCCACGTTCCTACGAGCAGTACGTC. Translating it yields CASLGQGAPRSYEQYV.

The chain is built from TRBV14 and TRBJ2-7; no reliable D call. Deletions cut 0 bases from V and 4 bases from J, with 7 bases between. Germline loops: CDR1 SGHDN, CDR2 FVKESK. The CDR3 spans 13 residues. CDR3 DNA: TGTGCCAGCAGCCAAGAGATGTTTTACGAGCAGTACGTC. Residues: CASSQEMFYEQYV.